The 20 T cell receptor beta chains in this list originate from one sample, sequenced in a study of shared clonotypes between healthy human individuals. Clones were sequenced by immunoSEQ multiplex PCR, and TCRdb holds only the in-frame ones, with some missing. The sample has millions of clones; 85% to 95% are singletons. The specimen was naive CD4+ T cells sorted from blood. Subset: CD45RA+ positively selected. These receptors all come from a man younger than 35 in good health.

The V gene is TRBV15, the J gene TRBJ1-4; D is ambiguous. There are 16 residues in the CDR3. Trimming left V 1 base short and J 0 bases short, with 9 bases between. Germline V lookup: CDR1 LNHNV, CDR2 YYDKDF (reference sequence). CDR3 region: CATSRGRIATNEKLFF. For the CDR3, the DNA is TGTGCCACCAGCAGAGGTCGGATTGCAACTAATGAAAAACTGTTTTTT.

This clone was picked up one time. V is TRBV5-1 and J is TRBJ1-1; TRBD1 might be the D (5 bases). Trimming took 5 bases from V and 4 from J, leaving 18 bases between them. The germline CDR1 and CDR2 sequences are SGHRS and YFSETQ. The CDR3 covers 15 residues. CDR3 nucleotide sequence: TGCGCCAGCAGTTTGTTGACAGTGGAGTTCACTGAAGCTTTCTTT. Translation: CASSLLTVEFTEAFF. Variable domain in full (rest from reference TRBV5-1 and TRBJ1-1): KAGVTQTPRYLIKTRGQQVTLSCSPISGHRSVSWYQQTPGQGLQFLFEYFSETQRNKGNFPGRFSGRQFSNSRSEMNVSTLELGDSALYLCASSLLTVEFTEAFFGQGTRLTVV.

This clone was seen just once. The CDR3 region has the DNA TGCGCCAGCAGCCTACCCACTGGGGATTCTAATGAAAAACTGTTTTTT. Its protein product is CASSLPTGDSNEKLFF. This chain connects TRBV5-1 to TRBJ1-4; D unresolved. Germline loops: CDR1 SGHRS, CDR2 YFSETQ. The CDR3 contains 16 residues. The germline V and J ends were trimmed by 4 bases and 3 bases, with 16 bases remaining between them.

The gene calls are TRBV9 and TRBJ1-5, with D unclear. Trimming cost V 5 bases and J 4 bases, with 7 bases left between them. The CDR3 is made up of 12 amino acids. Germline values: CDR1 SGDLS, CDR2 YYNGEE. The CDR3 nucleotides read TGTGCCAGCAGTAAAGGGAATCAGCCCCAGCATTTT. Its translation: CASSKGNQPQHF.

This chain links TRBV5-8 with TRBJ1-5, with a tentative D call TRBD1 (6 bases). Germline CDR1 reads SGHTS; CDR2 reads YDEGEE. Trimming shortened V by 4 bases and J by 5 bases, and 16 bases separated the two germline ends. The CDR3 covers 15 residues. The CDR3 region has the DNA TGTGCCAGCAGCCCAAGGTGGGGGCGAGATCAGCCCCAGCATTTT. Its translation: CASSPRWGRDQPQHF.

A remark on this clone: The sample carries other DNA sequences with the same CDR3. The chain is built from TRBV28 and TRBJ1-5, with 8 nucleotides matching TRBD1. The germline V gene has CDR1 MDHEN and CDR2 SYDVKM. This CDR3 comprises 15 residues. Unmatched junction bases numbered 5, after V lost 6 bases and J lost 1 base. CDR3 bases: TGTGCCAGCAGCCCGGACAGGGCGAGCAATCAGCCCCAGCATTTT. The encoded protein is CASSPDRASNQPQHF.

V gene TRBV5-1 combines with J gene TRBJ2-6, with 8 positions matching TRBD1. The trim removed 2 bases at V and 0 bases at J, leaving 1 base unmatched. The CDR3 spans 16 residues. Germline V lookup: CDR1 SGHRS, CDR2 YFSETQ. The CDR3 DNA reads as TGCGCCAGCAGCTTACAGGGGGTCTCTGGGGCCAACGTCCTGACTTTC. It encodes CASSLQGVSGANVLTF.

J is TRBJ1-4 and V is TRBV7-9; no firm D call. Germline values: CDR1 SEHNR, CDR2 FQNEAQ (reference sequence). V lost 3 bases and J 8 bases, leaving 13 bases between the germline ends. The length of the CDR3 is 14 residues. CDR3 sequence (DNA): TGTGCCAGCAGCTTTTACGGGGTAAACGAAAAACTGTTTTTT. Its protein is CASSFYGVNEKLFF.

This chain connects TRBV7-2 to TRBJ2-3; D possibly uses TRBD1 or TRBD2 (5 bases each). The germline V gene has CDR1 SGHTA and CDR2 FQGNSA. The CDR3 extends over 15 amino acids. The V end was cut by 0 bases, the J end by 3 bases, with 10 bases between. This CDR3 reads CASSLAGTQTDTQYF. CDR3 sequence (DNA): TGTGCCAGCAGCTTAGCCGGGACGCAAACAGATACGCAGTATTTT.

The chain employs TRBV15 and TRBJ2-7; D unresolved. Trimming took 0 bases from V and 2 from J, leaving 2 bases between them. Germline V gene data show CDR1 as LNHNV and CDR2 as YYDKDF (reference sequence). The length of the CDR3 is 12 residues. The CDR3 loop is CATSRETYEQYF. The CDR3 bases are TGTGCCACCAGCAGAGAGACCTACGAGCAGTACTTC.

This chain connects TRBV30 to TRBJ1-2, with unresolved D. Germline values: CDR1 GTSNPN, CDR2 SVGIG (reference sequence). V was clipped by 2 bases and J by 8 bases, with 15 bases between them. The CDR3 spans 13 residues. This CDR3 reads CAWSLGRIGGYTF. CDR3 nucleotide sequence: TGTGCCTGGAGTCTGGGGAGGATAGGAGGCTACACCTTC.

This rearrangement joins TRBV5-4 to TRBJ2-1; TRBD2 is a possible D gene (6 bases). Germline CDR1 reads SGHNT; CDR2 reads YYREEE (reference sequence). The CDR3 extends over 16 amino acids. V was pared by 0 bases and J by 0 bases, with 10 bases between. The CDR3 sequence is CASSLDFGGSYNEQFF. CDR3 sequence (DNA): TGTGCCAGCAGCTTGGACTTCGGGGGCTCCTACAATGAGCAGTTCTTC.

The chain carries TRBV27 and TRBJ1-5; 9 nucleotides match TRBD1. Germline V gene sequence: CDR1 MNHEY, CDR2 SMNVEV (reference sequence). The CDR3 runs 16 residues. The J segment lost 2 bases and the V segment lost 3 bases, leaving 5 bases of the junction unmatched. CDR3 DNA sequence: TGTGCCAGCAGTTTCGGGACAGGGTCTGGCAATCAGCCCCAGCATTTT. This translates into CASSFGTGSGNQPQHF.

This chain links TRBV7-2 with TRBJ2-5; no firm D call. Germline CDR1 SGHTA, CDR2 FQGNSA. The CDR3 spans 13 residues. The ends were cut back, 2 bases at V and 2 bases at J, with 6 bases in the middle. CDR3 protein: CASSLHRQETQYF. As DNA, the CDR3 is TGTGCCAGCAGCTTACACAGACAAGAGACCCAGTACTTC.

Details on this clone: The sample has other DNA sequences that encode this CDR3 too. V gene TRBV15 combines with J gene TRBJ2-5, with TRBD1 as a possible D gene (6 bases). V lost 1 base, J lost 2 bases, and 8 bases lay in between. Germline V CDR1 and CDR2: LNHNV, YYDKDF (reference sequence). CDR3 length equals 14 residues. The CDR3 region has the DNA TGTGCCACCAGCAGAGCCGGACAGCAAGAGACCCAGTACTTC. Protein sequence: CATSRAGQQETQYF.

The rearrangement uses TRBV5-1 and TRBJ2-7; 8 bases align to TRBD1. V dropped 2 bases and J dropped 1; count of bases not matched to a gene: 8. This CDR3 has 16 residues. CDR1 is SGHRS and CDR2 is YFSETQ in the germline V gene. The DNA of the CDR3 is TGCGCCAGCAGCTTTAGCGGACAGGGTAAATCCTACGAGCAGTACTTC. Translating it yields CASSFSGQGKSYEQYF.

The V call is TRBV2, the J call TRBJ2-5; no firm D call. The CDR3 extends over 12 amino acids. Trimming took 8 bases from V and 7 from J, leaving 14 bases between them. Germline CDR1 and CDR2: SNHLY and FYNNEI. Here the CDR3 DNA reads TGTGCCAGCGCAGCAGGCGACTGGACCCAGTACTTC. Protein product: CASAAGDWTQYF.

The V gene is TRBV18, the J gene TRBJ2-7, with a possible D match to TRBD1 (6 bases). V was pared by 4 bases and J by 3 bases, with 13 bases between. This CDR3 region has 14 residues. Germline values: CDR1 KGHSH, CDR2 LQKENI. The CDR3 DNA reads TGTGCCAGCTCACTCAAGGGGGAAATCTACGAGCAGTACTTC. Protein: CASSLKGEIYEQYF.

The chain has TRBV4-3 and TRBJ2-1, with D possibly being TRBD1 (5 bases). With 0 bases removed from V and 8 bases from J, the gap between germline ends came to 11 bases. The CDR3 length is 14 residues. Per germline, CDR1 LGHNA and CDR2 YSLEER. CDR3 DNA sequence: TGCGCCAGCAGCCAAGATGGAAGGGGTGATGAGCAGTTCTTC. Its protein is CASSQDGRGDEQFF.

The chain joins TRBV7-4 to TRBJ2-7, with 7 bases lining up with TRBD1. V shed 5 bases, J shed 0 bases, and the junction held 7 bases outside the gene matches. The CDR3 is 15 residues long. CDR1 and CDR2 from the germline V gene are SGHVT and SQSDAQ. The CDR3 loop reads CASSPGTADSYEQYF. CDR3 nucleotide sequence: TGTGCCAGCAGCCCGGGGACAGCAGACTCCTACGAGCAGTACTTC.